The 28 T cell receptor beta chains given below trace back to one sample, sequenced in a study of post-analysis software for immune sequencing data. Regarding the study as a whole: In patients, roughly five TRBV segments were more frequent than in controls, with TRBV5-6, TRBV5-1 and TRBV20-1 among them.

No cognate antigen is known for these TCRs. Unique molecular identifiers featured in each of the TCR beta cDNA libraries. TCRdb itself ran the PCR reads through MiXCR, one entry per CDR3 protein. The sample has under 900,000 distinct CDR3 sequences; about 50% are singletons. Sequencing was done on a sample of blood. These receptors came from a girl aged 5 to 17 with multiple sclerosis.

Points on this clonotype: A junction boundary mismatches the germline segment, possibly from a read error. The gene calls are TRBV5-6 and TRBJ2-6; 7 bases align to TRBD1. Germline V gives CDR1 SGHDT, CDR2 YYEEEE. The CDR3 is made up of 18 amino acids. The CDR3 DNA reads TGTGCCAACAGCGTCCGGGACAGTCATCGCTCTGGGGCCAACGTCCTGACTTTC. Its translation is CANSVRDSHRSGANVLTF.

The sample holds a few counts of this clonotype. The chain recombines TRBV29-1 with TRBJ1-2; possible D gene TRBD1, 5 bases. The CDR3 sequence is 14 residues long. In germline, CDR1 is SQVTM, CDR2 ANQGSEA. The V gene lost 4 bases and the J gene lost 4 bases, with 16 bases spanning the gap. Here the CDR3 DNA reads TGCAGCGTTGGGCATATGACAGACTTCTATGGCTACACCTTC. Translating it yields CSVGHMTDFYGYTF.

This clonotype has only a few counts. J is TRBJ2-4 and V is TRBV5-1, with D hard to call. Between the trimmed V and J ends, which lost 4 bases and 0 bases, there was a span of 11 bases. The CDR3 is 15 residues long. Germline values: CDR1 SGHRS, CDR2 YFSETQ. The CDR3 DNA is TGCGCCAGCAGCAAGACCGAGGTAGCCAAAAACATTCAGTACTTC. Translating it yields CASSKTEVAKNIQYF.

The V gene is TRBV12-3 or TRBV12-4, the J gene TRBJ2-5; 12 nucleotides line up with TRBD2. The J segment lost 5 bases and the V segment lost 1 base, leaving 2 bases of the junction unmatched. This CDR3 has 15 residues. CDR3 nucleotides: TGTGCCAGCAGTTTAGGGACTAGCGGGGCTGAGACCCAGTACTTC. Protein sequence: CASSLGTSGAETQYF.

V is TRBV20-1 and J is TRBJ2-5; D is ambiguous. The V gene's germline CDR1 is DFQATT and CDR2 SNEGSKA (reference sequence). This CDR3 is 11 amino acids long. The V end was cut by 4 bases, the J end by 5 bases, with 8 bases between. The CDR3 DNA sequence: TGCAGTGCTACTAGTTTCGAGACCCAGTACTTC. Amino acids: CSATSFETQYF.

As for this clonotype: The junction departs from the called germline gene at one end, perhaps through a read error. The rearrangement links TRBV27 to TRBJ2-3; no definite D call. This CDR3 spans 15 amino acids. CDR1 is MNHEY and CDR2 is SMNVEV in the germline V gene (reference sequence). CDR3 sequence reads: CANSLRLNRPDTQYF. The DNA for the CDR3 is TGTGCCAACAGTTTACGCCTAAATAGACCAGATACGCAGTATTTT.

The genes are TRBV27 and TRBJ1-2; TRBD1 aligns across 11 bases. J lost 6 bases, V lost 4 bases, and 7 bases had no gene match. Germline V gives CDR1 MNHEY, CDR2 SMNVEV (reference sequence). CDR3 length equals 15 residues. The CDR3 reads CASSSPGQGANGYTF. CDR3 in DNA: TGTGCCAGCAGTTCACCCGGACAGGGGGCTAATGGCTACACCTTC.

V usage is TRBV5-1 and J usage is TRBJ2-1; TRBD2 agrees at 11 bases. The germline V gene has CDR1 SGHRS and CDR2 YFSETQ. V gave up 8 bases and J gave up 4 bases; unmatched junction bases: 5. The CDR3 has 14 amino acids. The CDR3 reads CASSSGGKYNEQFF. In nucleotides, the CDR3 is TGCGCCAGTTCTAGCGGGGGGAAATACAATGAGCAGTTCTTC.

CDR3 region: CATSRGGSRPYNEQFF. The DNA of the CDR3 is TGTGCCACCAGCAGGGGCGGGAGTCGCCCTTACAATGAGCAGTTCTTC. J is TRBJ2-1 and V is TRBV15; 7 bases line up with TRBD2. V was pared by 3 bases and J by 4 bases, with 9 bases of the junction left unmatched. The CDR3 spans 16 residues. Germline V lookup: CDR1 LNHNV, CDR2 YYDKDF (reference sequence).

The rearrangement joins TRBV3-1 to TRBJ1-1; D possibly corresponds to TRBD1 (5 bases). This CDR3 region has 12 residues. Per the germline V gene, CDR1 is LGHDT and CDR2 is YNNKEL (reference sequence). V lost 7 bases and J lost 3, with 9 bases in between. The CDR3 protein is CASTRGDTEAFF. CDR3 in DNA: TGTGCCAGCACCCGGGGGGACACTGAAGCTTTCTTT.

This chain connects TRBV10-3 to TRBJ1-5; D unclear. The germline V and J ends were trimmed by 2 bases and 6 bases, with 8 bases remaining between them. Germline V gene lookup returns CDR1 ENHRY and CDR2 SYGVKD. This CDR3 has 13 residues. CDR3 sequence reads: CAISENDGQPQHF. CDR3 in DNA: TGTGCCATCAGTGAGAACGACGGTCAGCCCCAGCATTTT.

This chain links TRBV7-2 with TRBJ1-4; perhaps TRBD1 as D (5 bases). V lost 5 bases and J lost 7, with 14 bases in between. The CDR3 has 14 residues. Per germline, CDR1 SGHTA and CDR2 FQGNSA. The CDR3 region is CASSVAGKSEKLFF. In nucleotides, the CDR3 is TGTGCCAGCAGCGTGGCAGGGAAATCTGAAAAACTGTTTTTT.

The V call is TRBV6-4, the J call TRBJ2-2, with D possibly called TRBD1 or TRBD2 (5 bases each). Trimming took 8 bases from V and 4 from J, leaving 8 bases between them. The CDR3 totals 12 residues. Looked up from germline, CDR1 is MRHNA and CDR2 is SNTAGT. CDR3 sequence: CASRGPTGELFF. CDR3 sequence (DNA): TGTGCCAGCCGGGGCCCCACCGGGGAGCTGTTTTTT.

The chain carries TRBV12-5 and TRBJ1-6; unclear D gene. This CDR3 has 13 amino acids. Germline V gene lookup returns CDR1 LGHNT and CDR2 FRNRAP. V was trimmed by 6 bases and J by 2 bases, leaving 5 bases between them. In nucleotides, the CDR3 is TGTGCTAGTGGCCCGACCTATAATTCACCCCTCCACTTT. Encoded protein: CASGPTYNSPLHF.

The chain employs TRBV6-1 and TRBJ2-1; a possible D gene is TRBD1 (5 bases). Trimming pared 7 bases from V and 10 bases from J, leaving 14 bases between. CDR1 and CDR2 from the germline V gene are MNHNS and SASEGT. The CDR3 length is 12 residues. The CDR3 loop reads CASNLRWGEQFF. In DNA form, the CDR3 reads TGTGCCAGCAATCTCCGGTGGGGCGAGCAGTTCTTC.

The CDR3 DNA reads TGCAGTGCTCCAGGTTTTAGCGGGGGGAAGATAGATACGCAGTATTTT. As protein: CSAPGFSGGKIDTQYF. This chain links TRBV20-1 with TRBJ2-3; TRBD2 aligns across 10 bases. This CDR3 is 16 amino acids long. The V segment lost 5 bases and the J segment 5 bases; nucleotides outside the gene matches: 13. CDR1 and CDR2 from the germline V gene are DFQATT and SNEGSKA (reference sequence).

This clonotype was recorded a few times. The rearrangement links TRBV7-8 to TRBJ2-6, with TRBD2 identical over 7 bases. Unmatched junction bases numbered 5, after V lost 3 bases and J lost 0 bases. The CDR3 spans 17 residues. The V gene's germline CDR1 is SGHVS and CDR2 FQNEAQ. The CDR3 spells CASSFRTSASGANVLTF. CDR3 nucleotides: TGTGCCAGCAGCTTCCGAACTAGCGCCTCTGGGGCCAACGTCCTGACTTTC. Looking up the rest from reference TRBV7-8 and TRBJ2-6 gives the full variable domain: GAGVSQSPRYKVAKRGQDVALRCDPISGHVSLFWYQQALGQGPEFLTYFQNEAQLDKSGLPSDRFFAERPEGSVSTLKIQRTQQEDSAVYLCASSFRTSASGANVLTFGAGSRLTVL.

This chain links TRBV18 with TRBJ1-1; no definite D call. Trimming left V 6 bases short and J 0 bases short, with 17 bases between. The CDR3 spans 16 residues. The germline gives CDR1 KGHSH, CDR2 LQKENI. The CDR3 loop is CASSQSTNRLNTEAFF. The CDR3 DNA is TGTGCCAGCTCCCAGAGCACGAACCGATTGAACACTGAAGCTTTCTTT. The full variable domain, with the rest looked up from reference TRBV18 and TRBJ1-1, is NAGVMQNPRHLVRRRGQEARLRCSPMKGHSHVYWYRQLPEEGLKFMVYLQKENIIDESGMPKERFSAEFPKEGPSILRIQQVVRGDSAAYFCASSQSTNRLNTEAFFGQGTRLTVV.

The V call is TRBV6-4, the J call TRBJ2-3; TRBD2 matches 8 bases. The CDR3 totals 17 residues. The germline V gene has CDR1 MRHNA and CDR2 SNTAGT. J gave up 7 bases and V 2 bases, and 14 bases lay outside the gene matches. The CDR3 protein is CASSDGSGIGSENTQYF. The CDR3 DNA reads as TGTGCCAGCAGTGACGGTAGCGGGATAGGATCCGAGAATACGCAGTATTTT.

V usage is TRBV19 and J usage is TRBJ2-1; 12 bases are shared with TRBD2. V trimming: 3 bases; J trimming: 5 bases; junction bases outside the gene matches: 14. The V gene's germline CDR1 is LNHDA and CDR2 SQIVND (reference sequence). There are 19 residues in the CDR3. CDR3 bases: TGTGCCAGTAGTATGGAACGACTAGCGGGAGTTTCCTCGGACAATGAGCAGTTCTTC. It translates to CASSMERLAGVSSDNEQFF.

The V gene is TRBV6-5, the J gene TRBJ2-7; D ambiguous. The V gene's germline CDR1 is MNHEY and CDR2 SVGAGI. V gave up 2 bases and J gave up 0 bases, with 8 bases separating them. This CDR3 contains 14 residues. The CDR3 nucleotides are TGTGCCAGCAGTTACGGGTTGCTCTCCTACGAGCAGTACTTC. Its translation: CASSYGLLSYEQYF.

The V gene is TRBV20-1, the J gene TRBJ1-2; D is perhaps TRBD1 (5 bases). Germline values: CDR1 DFQATT, CDR2 SNEGSKA (reference sequence). V was shortened by 0 bases and J by 3 bases, with 23 bases between the two germline ends. There are 18 residues in the CDR3. CDR3 bases: TGCAGTGCTAGAGATTCGGTGGGATTTGGGGCCTTGGACTATGGCTACACCTTC. This sequence encodes CSARDSVGFGALDYGYTF.

As to this clonotype: A junction end diverges from the germline sequence, so it may reflect a read error. This chain joins TRBV7-7 and TRBJ2-7, with D tentatively TRBD1 (5 bases). Germline CDR1 is SSHAT and CDR2 is FNYEAQ (reference sequence). The CDR3 runs 14 residues. The CDR3 DNA reads as TGTGCTAGCAGCCCGTCGGAAGGGGCTGGGGAGCAGTACTTC. Protein product: CASSPSEGAGEQYF.

To note about this clonotype: One junction end disagrees with the germline gene, perhaps due to a read error. CDR3 sequence reads: CSIRDTRSPYGHTF. DNA of the CDR3: TGCAGCATTCGGGACACAAGAAGTCCCTATGGCCACACCTTC. The chain employs TRBV29-1 and TRBJ1-2; D is perhaps TRBD1 (6 bases). This CDR3 comprises 14 residues. Germline CDR1 is SQVTM and CDR2 is ANQGSEA.

The gene calls are TRBV12-3 or TRBV12-4 and TRBJ2-7; possibly TRBD1 for D (5 bases). The CDR3 totals 13 residues. Trimming took 5 bases from V and 6 from J, leaving 14 bases between them. CDR3 residues: CASSPDWGGEQYF. As DNA, the CDR3 is TGTGCCAGCAGTCCTGATTGGGGCGGCGAGCAGTACTTC.

The genes are TRBV7-2 and TRBJ2-4, with D perhaps assigned TRBD1 or TRBD2 (5 bases each). The tail of the sequence fits TRBJ2-7 better, so the J call may be wrong. The CDR3 consists of 15 residues. Germline V gene sequence: CDR1 SGHTA, CDR2 FQGNSA. The CDR3 nucleotides read TGTGCCAGCAGCTCCGCGGATGGGGGTATCTACGAGCAGTACTTC. It is translated as CASSSADGGIYEQYF.

The chain employs TRBV7-8 and TRBJ2-3; unclear D gene. The germline V gene encodes CDR1 SGHVS and CDR2 FQNEAQ. With 5 bases removed from V and 4 bases from J, the gap between germline ends came to 19 bases. The CDR3 consists of 16 residues. The CDR3: CASSTRTFTKADTQYF. CDR3 DNA sequence: TGTGCCAGCAGCACCCGGACCTTTACCAAGGCAGATACGCAGTATTTT.

V is TRBV7-9 and J is TRBJ2-4, with TRBD2 matching 12 bases. Per the germline V gene, CDR1 is SEHNR and CDR2 is FQNEAQ (reference sequence). The CDR3 is 17 amino acids. V shed 0 bases and J 7 bases; nucleotides not matched to a gene: 7. For the CDR3, the DNA is TGTGCCAGCAGCTTAGCCTCTAGCGGGAGGGCAATCAACATTCAGTACTTC. Encoded protein: CASSLASSGRAINIQYF.